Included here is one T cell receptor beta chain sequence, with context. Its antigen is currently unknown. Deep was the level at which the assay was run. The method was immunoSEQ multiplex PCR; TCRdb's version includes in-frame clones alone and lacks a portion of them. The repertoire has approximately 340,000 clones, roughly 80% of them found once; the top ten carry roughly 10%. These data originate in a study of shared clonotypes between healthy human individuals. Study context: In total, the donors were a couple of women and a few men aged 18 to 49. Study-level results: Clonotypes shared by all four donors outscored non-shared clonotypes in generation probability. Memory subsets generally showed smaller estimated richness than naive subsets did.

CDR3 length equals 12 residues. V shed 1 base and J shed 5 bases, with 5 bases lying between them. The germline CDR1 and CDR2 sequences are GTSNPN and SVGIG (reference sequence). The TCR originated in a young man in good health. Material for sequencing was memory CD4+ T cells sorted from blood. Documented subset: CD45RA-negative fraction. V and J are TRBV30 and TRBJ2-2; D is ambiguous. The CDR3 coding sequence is TGTGCCTGGAGTGCCATTACCGGGGAGCTGTTTTTT. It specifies CAWSAITGELFF.